This note documents a single T cell receptor beta chain sequence. The sample belongs to a study of blood T cell repertoires in COVID-19. Turning to the study itself: T cells, B-cell-depleted T cells, or PBMCs provided the cDNA or gDNA that served as material.

Sequenced by immunoSEQ multiplex PCR; TCRdb stores in-frame clones only, minus some. The sample lists over 200,000 clones, roughly 80% occurring once. The source material was peripheral blood. The TCR sequence derives from a human donor in a cohort sampled during active COVID-19.

In DNA form, the CDR3 reads TGTGCCAGCACCACTTCCGAAAAACTGTTTTTT. Translated: CASTTSEKLFF. V and J are TRBV18 and TRBJ1-4; D is undetermined. Looked up from germline, CDR1 is KGHSH and CDR2 is LQKENI. This CDR3 is built from 11 residues. With 8 bases removed from V and 8 bases from J, the gap between germline ends came to 9 bases.